Below, 23 T cell receptor beta chains from the same sample are listed, as sequenced in a study of CD8+CD57+ T cells in acquired aplastic anemia. Genomic DNA templated the TCR beta VDJ and CDR3 profiling. TCRdb analysed the reads with MiXCR anew, one entry per CDR3 protein. There are roughly 190,000 distinct CDR3 sequences in the sample; approximately 52% occur only once, and approximately 15% lies in the top ten. What was sequenced was sorted CD4+, CD8+, or CD8+CD57+ T cells (not recorded which) from PBMCs. The receptors come from a human donor in good health, serving as a control.

The V and J genes are TRBV20-1 and TRBJ1-5, with 11 nucleotides matching TRBD1. The CDR3 is 17 amino acids. Per germline, CDR1 DFQATT and CDR2 SNEGSKA (reference sequence). V lost 6 bases, J lost 0 bases, and 10 bases stayed unmatched. This CDR3 is CSAEGQGGRYSNQPQHF. Written as DNA, the CDR3 is TGCAGTGCGGAGGGACAGGGGGGTCGGTATAGCAATCAGCCCCAGCATTTT.

This clonotype was counted ten times or more. The genes are TRBV7-9 and TRBJ2-5; a possible D gene is TRBD1 (6 bases). The CDR3 has 13 amino acids. V was pared by 3 bases and J by 5 bases, with 10 bases between. The germline V gene has CDR1 SEHNR and CDR2 FQNEAQ (reference sequence). CDR3 amino acids: CASSFQGLETQYF. In DNA form, the CDR3 reads TGTGCCAGCAGCTTTCAGGGGTTGGAGACCCAGTACTTC.

The sample holds many counts of this clonotype. This chain links TRBV6-5 with TRBJ2-3, with a possible D match to TRBD2 (5 bases). Per the germline V gene, CDR1 is MNHEY and CDR2 is SVGAGI. The CDR3 length is 18 residues. V shed 2 bases and J shed 4 bases, with 22 bases lying between them. The CDR3 DNA reads TGTGCCAGCAGTTACACCGCCCTAGCACCCTTGAACCCAGATACGCAGTATTTT. Protein product: CASSYTALAPLNPDTQYF.

Remarks on this clonotype: The CDR3 carries no conserved terminal phenylalanine or tryptophan, so it likely arises from a read error. The chain is built from TRBV4-3 and TRBJ1-3; D unclear. Deletions cut 0 bases from V and 0 bases from J, with 18 bases between. Germline CDR1 LGHNA, CDR2 YSLEER. The CDR3 is 19 residues long. CDR3 sequence reads: CASSQDPVAVSNSGNTIYL. CDR3 nucleotides: TGCGCCAGCAGCCAAGACCCCGTGGCTGTTTCCAACTCTGGAAACACCATATATTTG.

This clonotype was recorded at least ten times. This chain links TRBV7-9 with TRBJ2-5; TRBD1 matches 7 bases. V shed 5 bases and J 7 bases; nucleotides not matched to a gene: 13. The germline V gene has CDR1 SEHNR and CDR2 FQNEAQ (reference sequence). The CDR3 is made up of 15 amino acids. The CDR3 region is CASSRRDSLPGTQYF. The CDR3 coding sequence is TGTGCCAGCAGCCGTAGGGACAGCCTCCCGGGGACCCAGTACTTC.

This clonotype was counted at least ten times. V and J are TRBV6-5 and TRBJ1-4; TRBD1 matches 9 bases. The ends lost 6 bases at V and 6 bases at J; junction bases unmatched: 5. The CDR3 runs to 14 residues. Germline V gene lookup returns CDR1 MNHEY and CDR2 SVGAGI. The CDR3 sequence is CASRKQGADEKLFF. The CDR3 nucleotides are TGTGCCAGCAGAAAACAGGGGGCAGATGAAAAACTGTTTTTT.

The chain recombines TRBV7-8 with TRBJ2-5; a weak D match, TRBD2 (6 bases). The CDR3 runs 14 residues. Trimming stripped 5 bases from V and 4 bases from J, with 14 bases between. Germline V lookup: CDR1 SGHVS, CDR2 FQNEAQ. CDR3 nucleotide sequence: TGTGCCAGCAGCCAGGGACCAGCGGGAGAGACCCAGTACTTC. Its protein product is CASSQGPAGETQYF.

V gene TRBV20-1 combines with J gene TRBJ1-2; D is ambiguous. The CDR3 covers 12 residues. CDR1 is DFQATT and CDR2 is SNEGSKA in the germline V gene (reference sequence). The V end was cut by 6 bases, the J end by 8 bases, with 16 bases between. This chain's CDR3 is CSAPRGSYGYTF. In nucleotides, the CDR3 is TGCAGTGCGCCCCGGGGAAGCTACGGCTACACCTTC.

The V gene is TRBV5-1, the J gene TRBJ1-6, with TRBD1 identical over 9 bases. This CDR3 contains 15 residues. Germline V lookup: CDR1 SGHRS, CDR2 YFSETQ. Unmatched junction bases numbered 7, after V lost 4 bases and J lost 8 bases. The CDR3 bases are TGCGCCAGCAGCACCGGGGACAGGGAGGATTCACCCCTCCACTTT. It yields the protein CASSTGDREDSPLHF.

This clonotype has at least ten counts. The rearrangement uses TRBV19 and TRBJ1-6; D is undetermined. The CDR3 has 18 amino acids. The germline V gene encodes CDR1 LNHDA and CDR2 SQIVND (reference sequence). Trimming removed 5 bases at V and 0 bases at J, with 17 bases between. CDR3 sequence reads: CASSFTNPSSSYNSPLHF. The DNA for the CDR3 is TGTGCCAGTAGTTTCACAAACCCCTCCAGCTCCTATAATTCACCCCTCCACTTT.

A word on this clonotype: With a much larger clone just one base away, this may be a read error. The chain joins TRBV19 to TRBJ1-1; D is unclear. This CDR3 region has 11 residues. CDR1 LNHDA and CDR2 SQIVND come from the germline V gene (reference sequence). Written as DNA, the CDR3 is TGTGCGGGAGTTATGAACACTGGAGCTTTCTTT. It specifies CAGVMNTGAFF.

V is TRBV24-1 and J is TRBJ2-7; D is ambiguous. Germline assignment: CDR1 KGHDR and CDR2 SFDVKD. V lost 5 bases, J lost 4 bases, and 17 bases lay in between. The CDR3 loop spans 15 amino acids. Here the CDR3 reads CATSADGPGPYEQYF. CDR3 DNA: TGTGCCACCAGTGCCGACGGACCGGGCCCTTACGAGCAGTACTTC.

This clonotype appeared many times. V usage is TRBV9 and J usage is TRBJ2-5; a possible D gene is TRBD2 (5 bases). There are 15 residues in the CDR3. The V end lost 0 bases, the J end lost 5 bases, and 14 bases lay between the germline ends. CDR1 and CDR2 from the germline V gene are SGDLS and YYNGEE. CDR3 region: CASSVARGAWETQYF. CDR3 bases: TGTGCCAGCAGCGTAGCTCGGGGAGCTTGGGAGACCCAGTACTTC. The whole variable domain, filled in from reference TRBV9 and TRBJ2-5, reads DSGVTQTPKHLITATGQRVTLRCSPRSGDLSVYWYQQSLDQGLQFLIQYYNGEERAKGNILERFSAQQFPDLHSELNLSSLELGDSALYFCASSVARGAWETQYFGPGTRLLVL.

V usage is TRBV6-5 and J usage is TRBJ1-4; D gene unclear. The CDR3 contains 16 residues. The V end lost 4 bases, the J end lost 2 bases, and 14 bases lay between the germline ends. Per germline, CDR1 MNHEY and CDR2 SVGAGI. The CDR3 DNA follows: TGTGCCAGCAGTTCCTCTGGTGGGATCACTAATGAAAAACTGTTTTTT. Its protein product is CASSSSGGITNEKLFF.

This clonotype has more than one count but fewer than ten. The V and J genes are TRBV20-1 and TRBJ2-7, with D perhaps matching TRBD2 (6 bases). Trimming cost V 6 bases and J 6 bases, with 21 bases left between them. From germline, CDR1 is DFQATT and CDR2 SNEGSKA (reference sequence). CDR3 length: 14 residues. The chain's CDR3 is CSAVLHGGDVEQYF. For the CDR3, the DNA is TGCAGTGCCGTCTTACACGGAGGGGACGTCGAGCAGTACTTC.

The CDR3 region is CSVGGAGGRTDTQYF. CDR3 DNA sequence: TGCAGCGTTGGAGGGGCGGGGGGAAGAACAGATACGCAGTATTTT. The gene calls are TRBV29-1 and TRBJ2-3; 8 bases fit TRBD2. Germline V gene sequence: CDR1 SQVTM, CDR2 ANQGSEA. The CDR3 totals 15 residues. The V and J ends lost 4 bases and 3 bases, in that order; junction bases with no gene match: 9.

This chain connects TRBV20-1 to TRBJ2-5, with D possibly TRBD2 on 5 matching bases. Trimming took off 3 bases at V and 7 bases at J, with 6 bases between the two ends. The CDR3 is 10 amino acids. Germline CDR1 reads DFQATT; CDR2 reads SNEGSKA (reference sequence). The DNA for the CDR3 is TGCAGTGCTAGTAGCGCGACCCAGTACTTC. It codes for CSASSATQYF.

V and J are TRBV20-1 and TRBJ1-1, with 11 nucleotides matching TRBD1. The CDR3 is 15 amino acids. Germline V CDR1 and CDR2: DFQATT, SNEGSKA (reference sequence). The trim removed 3 bases at V and 1 base at J, leaving 4 bases unmatched. The CDR3 spells CSARAGTGGNTEAFF. The CDR3, as DNA: TGCAGTGCTAGGGCCGGGACAGGGGGGAACACTGAAGCTTTCTTT.

The CDR3 reads CASRRGTGLAWQYF. The CDR3 DNA sequence: TGTGCCAGCAGGCGCGGGACAGGGCTAGCGTGGCAGTACTTC. The chain links TRBV6-6 to TRBJ2-7; TRBD1 matches at 9 bases. The CDR3 covers 14 residues. After removal of 6 bases from V and 9 bases from J, the junction contained 12 bases not matched to a gene. Germline loops: CDR1 MNHNY, CDR2 SVGAGI (reference sequence).

Turning to this clonotype: A clone one base away is much larger, so this may be a read error. This chain joins TRBV6-5 and TRBJ1-1; possibly TRBD1 for D (5 bases). Trimming took off 6 bases at V and 3 bases at J, with 11 bases between the two ends. This CDR3 has 13 amino acids. Germline CDR1 is MNHEY and CDR2 is SVGAGI. The CDR3 DNA reads as TGTGCCAGCAGGGGACCCATGGACACTGAAGCTTTCTTT. It is translated as CASRGPMDTEAFF.

The CDR3 DNA follows: TGTGCCAGCGGCCCCCCCGGACAGGGCGGCTCACCCCTCCACTTT. It is translated as CASGPPGQGGSPLHF. This chain connects TRBV7-2 to TRBJ1-6; 8 nucleotides align to TRBD1. The CDR3 has 15 amino acids. Germline lookup yields CDR1 SGHTA and CDR2 FQGNSA. The V segment lost 8 bases and the J segment 10 bases; nucleotides outside the gene matches: 13.

This clonotype was seen many times. The J gene is TRBJ2-1, the V gene TRBV6-2 or TRBV6-3; 9 nucleotides agree with TRBD2. The germline gives CDR1 MNHEY, CDR2 SVGEGT. CDR3 size: 15 residues. V lost 7 bases, J lost 3 bases, and 7 bases stayed unmatched. DNA of the CDR3: TGTGCCAGCACCATGGGACTAGCTCTCTACAATGAGCAGTTCTTC. The encoded protein is CASTMGLALYNEQFF.

This clonotype was picked up many times. The chain couples TRBV3-1 to TRBJ1-5; D gene unclear. The CDR3 consists of 12 residues. The V end lost 3 bases, the J end lost 4 bases, and 4 bases lay between the germline ends. CDR1 and CDR2 from the germline V gene are LGHDT and YNNKEL (reference sequence). The CDR3 reads CASSQVNQPQHF. CDR3 coding DNA: TGTGCCAGCAGCCAGGTTAATCAGCCCCAGCATTTT.